This TCR beta chain was obtained from a study of OX40 agonist ivuxolimab in advanced cancers. In the study overall: The costimulatory receptor OX40 (CD134) was targeted by ivuxolimab, a fully human IgG2 agonistic monoclonal antibody. Intravenous ivuxolimab was administered to patients every 2 weeks at six dose levels: 0.01, 0.1, 0.3, 1.5, 3 and 10 mg/kg. Of the roughly 50 dose-escalation patients, hepatocellular carcinoma was present in about 19, melanoma in approximately 15, renal cell carcinoma in 9 and head and neck cancer in 9. In the dose-escalation cohort, 70% to 90% of patients were male, and the mean age was approximately 60 years with a range of about 20 to 79. Patients were allowed to have had prior anti-PD-1, anti-PD-L1 or anti-CTLA-4 therapy, and approximately 40% of the dose-escalation patients had been treated with checkpoint inhibitors. Partial responses occurred in three dose-escalation patients: two with cutaneous melanoma and one with hepatocellular carcinoma. The point of sequencing TCRbeta in the periphery was to test whether ivuxolimab changed TCR sequence diversity and drove clonal T-cell expansion. The paper reports the monotherapy dose-escalation portion (N of about 52 patients) of the phase I ivuxolimab trial. Study-wide conclusions, independent of this receptor: Which antigens the clonally expanded peripheral T cells were specific for was not determined. At doses of 0.1 to 3.0 mg/kg, clonal expansion of both CD4+ and CD8+ T cells in blood was seen between baseline and week 6. Low levels of normalized T-cell clonal expansion were also seen in some patients who did not respond. In the 0.1-3.0 mg/kg groups, partial responders were among the patients with the lowest normalized peripheral clonal expansion, particularly in CD8+ T cells. After ivuxolimab, CD8+ T cells had more expanded clones than CD4+ T cells on average.

Genomic DNA was isolated from the sorted cells so that the TCRbeta CDR3 region could be sequenced. The immunoSEQ Assay was used for sequencing of TCRbeta CDR3 regions. The table was pulled from immuneACCESS by TCRdb, which kept in-frame rearrangements only. Such tables lose some clones; where checked, under half of the loss comes from unresolved V genes, and the rest has no known cause. For this sample there are about 25,000 clones; approximately 83% appear just once. Roughly two fifths of the sample comes from the top ten. Compared with germline, V lacks 1 base and J lacks 4 bases; bases without a gene match: 1. Taken from cysteine to phenylalanine, the CDR3 has 13 residues. Only the CDR3 DNA is retained, 39 bases long and in frame from the first base. Sequences MGHRA (CDR1) and YSYEKL (CDR2) are obtained from the germline V gene. With respect to this clone: The antigen it recognizes is unknown. Within one base of it there is no much larger clone, and no base qualities were kept.

The trial excluded patients who had a history of autoimmune disease or were on systemic immunosuppression. Peripheral blood for TCR sequencing was collected from all dose cohorts at baseline, on cycle 4 day 1, and on cycle 7 day 1. Samples were obtained from an open-label, multicenter, first-in-human phase I dose-escalation trial of ivuxolimab. Adults with locally advanced or metastatic melanoma, renal cell, hepatocellular, or head and neck squamous cell carcinoma were enrolled in the trial. Before TCR sequencing, CD4+ T cells and CD8+ T cells were sorted from peripheral blood as separate populations.

This sequence was found in an adult with an advanced solid tumor such as melanoma, head and neck, liver or kidney cancer. The chain joins TRBV4-1 to TRBJ2-7; 7 bases in the junction line up with TRBD1. The sample was CD4+ or CD8+ T cells sorted from blood, taken in a trial of the OX40 agonist ivuxolimab. The CDR3 reads as follows: CASSQVRGYEQYF. Read as DNA, the sequence is TGCGCCAGCAGCCAAGTCAGGGGGTACGAGCAGTACTTC.